This TCR beta chain comes out of a study of blood T cell repertoires in COVID-19. Study-wide background: Some COVID-19 samples were acute and others convalescent; all came from the United States, Italy and Spain. PBMCs, B-cell-depleted T cells, or T cells were the source of the cDNA or gDNA that made up the material.

Only in-frame clones appear in the TCRdb table, and some are missing; sequencing was by immunoSEQ multiplex PCR. The table has about 140,000 clones, 85% to 90% seen once; the top ten hold under 7%. Germline lookup yields CDR1 SGHTS and CDR2 YDEGEE. The CDR3 spans 15 residues. Unmatched junction bases numbered 7, after V lost 4 bases and J lost 2 bases. The sample was peripheral blood. The chain recombines TRBV5-8 with TRBJ2-5; 8 bases match TRBD1. The TCR comes from a human donor in a cohort sampled during active COVID-19. This CDR3 reads CASSKDRAGQETQYF. The DNA of the CDR3 is TGTGCCAGCAGCAAGGACAGGGCTGGGCAAGAGACCCAGTACTTC.